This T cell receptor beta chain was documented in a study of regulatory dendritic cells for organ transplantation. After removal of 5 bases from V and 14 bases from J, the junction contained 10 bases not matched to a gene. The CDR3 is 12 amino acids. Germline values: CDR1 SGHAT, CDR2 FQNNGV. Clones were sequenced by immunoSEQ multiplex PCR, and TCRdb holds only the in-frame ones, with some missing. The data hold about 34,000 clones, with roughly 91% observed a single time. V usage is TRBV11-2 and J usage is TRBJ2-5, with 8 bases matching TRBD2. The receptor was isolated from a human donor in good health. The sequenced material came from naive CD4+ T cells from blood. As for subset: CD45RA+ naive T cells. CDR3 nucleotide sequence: TGTGCCAGCAGCAATTCCGGGACTAGGGGATACTTC. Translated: CASSNSGTRGYF.